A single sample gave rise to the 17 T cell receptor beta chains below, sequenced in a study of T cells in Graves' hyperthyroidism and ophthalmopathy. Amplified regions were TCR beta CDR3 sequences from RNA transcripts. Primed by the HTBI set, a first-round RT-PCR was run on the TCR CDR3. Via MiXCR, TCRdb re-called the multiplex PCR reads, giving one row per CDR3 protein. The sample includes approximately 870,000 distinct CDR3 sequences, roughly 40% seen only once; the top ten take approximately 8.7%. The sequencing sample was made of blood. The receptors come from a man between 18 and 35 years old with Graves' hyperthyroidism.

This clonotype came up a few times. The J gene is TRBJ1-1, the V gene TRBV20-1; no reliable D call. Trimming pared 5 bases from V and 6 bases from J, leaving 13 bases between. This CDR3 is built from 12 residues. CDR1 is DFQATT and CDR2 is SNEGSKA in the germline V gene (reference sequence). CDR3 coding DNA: TGCAGTGCTTTTCTACCGGGAGCTGAAGCTTTCTTT. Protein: CSAFLPGAEAFF.

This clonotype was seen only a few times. CDR3 nucleotide sequence: TGTGCCAGCAGCGGTCGTTTTCTCCAAGAGACCCAGTACTTC. Its translation is CASSGRFLQETQYF. This chain uses TRBV7-8 with TRBJ2-5; D not resolved. V was clipped by 5 bases and J by 1 base, with 11 bases between them. Germline values: CDR1 SGHVS, CDR2 FQNEAQ. This CDR3 is 14 amino acids long. Full variable domain (outside the CDR3, taken from reference TRBV7-8 and TRBJ2-5): GAGVSQSPRYKVAKRGQDVALRCDPISGHVSLFWYQQALGQGPEFLTYFQNEAQLDKSGLPSDRFFAERPEGSVSTLKIQRTQQEDSAVYLCASSGRFLQETQYFGPGTRLLVL.

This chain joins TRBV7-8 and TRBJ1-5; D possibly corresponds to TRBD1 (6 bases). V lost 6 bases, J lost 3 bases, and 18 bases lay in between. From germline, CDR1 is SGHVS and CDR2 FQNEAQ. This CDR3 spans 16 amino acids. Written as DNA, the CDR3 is TGTGCCAGCAGACCCTCGGATGGGGGCTTCAATCAGCCCCAGCATTTT. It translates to CASRPSDGGFNQPQHF.

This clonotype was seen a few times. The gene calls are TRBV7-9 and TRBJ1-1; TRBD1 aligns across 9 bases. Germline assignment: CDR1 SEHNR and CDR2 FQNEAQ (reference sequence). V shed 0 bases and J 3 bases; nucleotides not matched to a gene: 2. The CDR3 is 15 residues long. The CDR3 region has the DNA TGTGCCAGCAGCTTAGCACAGGGGGCCGACACTGAAGCTTTCTTT. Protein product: CASSLAQGADTEAFF.

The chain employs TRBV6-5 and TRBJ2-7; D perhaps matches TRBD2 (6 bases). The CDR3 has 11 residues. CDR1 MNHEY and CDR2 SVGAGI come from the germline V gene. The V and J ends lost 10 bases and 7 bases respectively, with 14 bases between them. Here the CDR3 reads CATIEEGEQYF. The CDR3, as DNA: TGTGCCACCATCGAGGAGGGGGAGCAGTACTTC.

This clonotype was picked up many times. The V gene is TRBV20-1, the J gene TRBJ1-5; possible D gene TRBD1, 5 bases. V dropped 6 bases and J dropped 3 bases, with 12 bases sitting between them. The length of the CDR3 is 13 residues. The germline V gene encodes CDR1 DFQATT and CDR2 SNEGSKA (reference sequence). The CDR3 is CSARDGVNQPQHF. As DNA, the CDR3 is TGCAGTGCAAGGGACGGGGTCAATCAGCCCCAGCATTTT.

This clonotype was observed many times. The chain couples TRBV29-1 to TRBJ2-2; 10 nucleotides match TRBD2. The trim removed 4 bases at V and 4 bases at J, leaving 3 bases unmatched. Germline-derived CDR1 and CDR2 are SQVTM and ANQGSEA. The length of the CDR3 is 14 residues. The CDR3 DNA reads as TGCAGCGTTGGAACTAGCGGGGTCACCGGGGAGCTGTTTTTT. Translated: CSVGTSGVTGELFF.

CDR3 in DNA: TGCGCCAGCAGTTCCGGTGTCAGGCTTTACTACGAGCAGTACTTC. This codes for CASSSGVRLYYEQYF. The chain recombines TRBV10-2 with TRBJ2-7; unclear D gene. The CDR3 has 15 amino acids. V was trimmed by 5 bases and J by 3 bases, leaving 17 bases between them. CDR1 and CDR2 (germline): WSHSY, SAAADI.

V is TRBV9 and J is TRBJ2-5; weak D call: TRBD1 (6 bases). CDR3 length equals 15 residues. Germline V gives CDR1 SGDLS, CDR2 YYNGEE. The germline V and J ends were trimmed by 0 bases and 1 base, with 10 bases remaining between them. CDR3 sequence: CASSVGDNPQETQYF. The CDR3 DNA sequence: TGTGCCAGCAGCGTAGGGGACAACCCCCAAGAGACCCAGTACTTC. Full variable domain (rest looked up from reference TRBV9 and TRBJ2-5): DSGVTQTPKHLITATGQRVTLRCSPRSGDLSVYWYQQSLDQGLQFLIQYYNGEERAKGNILERFSAQQFPDLHSELNLSSLELGDSALYFCASSVGDNPQETQYFGPGTRLLVL.

CDR3 in DNA: TGTGCCACCAGCAGCCTAGGGACAGGGTCCCATTACGAGCAGTACTTC. Translated, it gives CATSSLGTGSHYEQYF. This chain joins TRBV15 and TRBJ2-7; 9 positions match TRBD1. V shed 3 bases and J 4 bases; nucleotides not matched to a gene: 10. The CDR3 has 16 residues. The germline V gene encodes CDR1 LNHNV and CDR2 YYDKDF (reference sequence).

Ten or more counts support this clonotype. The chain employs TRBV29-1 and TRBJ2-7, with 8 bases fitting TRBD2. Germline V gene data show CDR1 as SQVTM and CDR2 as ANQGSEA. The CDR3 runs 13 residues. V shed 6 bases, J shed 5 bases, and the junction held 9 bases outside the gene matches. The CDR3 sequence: CSVYTGRVNEQYF. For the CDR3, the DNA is TGCAGCGTCTATACCGGGAGGGTGAACGAGCAGTACTTC.

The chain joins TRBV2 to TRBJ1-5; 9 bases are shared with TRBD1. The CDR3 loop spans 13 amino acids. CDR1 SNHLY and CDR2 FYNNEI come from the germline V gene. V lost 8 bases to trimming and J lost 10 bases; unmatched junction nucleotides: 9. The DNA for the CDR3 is TGTGCCAGCCTAGGGGACAGGGTGGGACCCCAGCATTTT. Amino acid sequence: CASLGDRVGPQHF.

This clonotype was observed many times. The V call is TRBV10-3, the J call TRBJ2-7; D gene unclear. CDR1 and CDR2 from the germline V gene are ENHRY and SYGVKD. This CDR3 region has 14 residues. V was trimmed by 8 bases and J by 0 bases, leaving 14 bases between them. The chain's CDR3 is CAILSTESSYEQYF. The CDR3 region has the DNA TGTGCCATCTTAAGTACGGAAAGCTCCTACGAGCAGTACTTC.

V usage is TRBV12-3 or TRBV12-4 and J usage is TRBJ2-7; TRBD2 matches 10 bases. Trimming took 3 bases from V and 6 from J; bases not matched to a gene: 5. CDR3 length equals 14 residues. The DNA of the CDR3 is TGTGCCAGCAGTTTGCGGTTAGCGGGGGGCGAGCAGTACTTC. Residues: CASSLRLAGGEQYF.

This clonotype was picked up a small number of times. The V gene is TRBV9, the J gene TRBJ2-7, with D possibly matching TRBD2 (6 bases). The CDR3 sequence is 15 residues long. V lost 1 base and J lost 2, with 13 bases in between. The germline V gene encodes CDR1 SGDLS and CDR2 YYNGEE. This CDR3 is CASSVSPGEPYEQYF. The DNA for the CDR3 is TGTGCCAGCAGCGTATCGCCGGGGGAGCCCTACGAGCAGTACTTC.

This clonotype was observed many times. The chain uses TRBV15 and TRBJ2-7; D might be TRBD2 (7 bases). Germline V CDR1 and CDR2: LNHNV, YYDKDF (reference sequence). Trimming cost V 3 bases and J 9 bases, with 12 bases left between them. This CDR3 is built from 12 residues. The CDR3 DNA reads TGTGCCACCAGCAGGAGCGGGACACGGCAGTACTTC. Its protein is CATSRSGTRQYF.

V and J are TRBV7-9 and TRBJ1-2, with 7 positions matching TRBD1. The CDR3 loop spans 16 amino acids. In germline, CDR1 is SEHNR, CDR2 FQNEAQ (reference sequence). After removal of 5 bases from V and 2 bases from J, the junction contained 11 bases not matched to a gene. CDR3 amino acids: CASSPTLEGQNYGYTF. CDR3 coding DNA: TGTGCCAGCAGCCCTACGTTAGAGGGACAGAACTATGGCTACACCTTC.